The entry that follows covers one T cell receptor (beta chain) sequence. As yet, its antigen is unknown. The data derive from a study of human thymus T cells. Broader study findings: V and J genes seemed to be used with bias in thymic and blood repertoires. Among unrelated individuals, related research reported thymic repertoires that overlapped highly.

Germline trimming cut 8 bases from V and 5 bases from J; bases unmatched to any gene: 7. Germline CDR1 reads ENHRY; CDR2 reads SYGVKD. CDR3 length: 15 residues. This table comes from immunoSEQ multiplex PCR, and its TCRdb copy is limited to in-frame clones, with some not included. The repertoire holds more than 70,000 clones, with around 96% as singletons. Resections were taken during corrective heart surgery, and the thymus tissue came from these. The donor group consisted of healthy Finnish infants who were having corrective surgery for congenital heart defects. The origin of this receptor is a boy under two years old with a congenital heart defect but otherwise immunologically healthy. The sample taken for sequencing was thymus tissue. The chain uses TRBV10-3 and TRBJ2-3, with 13 bases lining up with TRBD2. Here the CDR3 DNA reads TGTGCCATCTCGAGGACTAGCGGGGGCAAAGATACGCAGTATTTT. Protein sequence: CAISRTSGGKDTQYF.